This T cell receptor beta chain originates from a study of shared clonotypes between healthy human individuals. Using immunoSEQ multiplex PCR, the repertoire was profiled, and TCRdb retains in-frame clones only, with some absent. Of a few million clones in the sample, 93% are singletons; the top ten hold 0.3% to 0.4%. Within Nashville, Tennessee resided all donors, each a Caucasian adult. The study separated CD4+ cells into CD45RA+ naive and CD45RA-negative memory subsets. Comments on this clone: Antigen: not known.

Germline-derived CDR1 and CDR2 are MNHEY and SVGAGI. Trimming took off 6 bases at V and 4 bases at J, with 15 bases between the two ends. This CDR3 has 14 amino acids. Study-level points and caveats: Naive subsets, compared against memory subsets, generally had larger estimated richness values. Rarefaction showed that sequencing of sorted subsets was incomplete (despite large depth).

The sequenced sample consisted of naive CD4+ T cells from PBMCs. Described subset: CD45RA+ positively selected. The chain employs TRBV6-5 and TRBJ1-2; D might be TRBD1 (5 bases). The sequence derives from a man aged 18 to 35 in good health. Some clones in this sample may be carry-over from other donors' samples. The DNA of the CDR3 is TGTGCCAGCAGCCTGGGGACGGACCTCTATGGCTACACCTTC. Protein: CASSLGTDLYGYTF.